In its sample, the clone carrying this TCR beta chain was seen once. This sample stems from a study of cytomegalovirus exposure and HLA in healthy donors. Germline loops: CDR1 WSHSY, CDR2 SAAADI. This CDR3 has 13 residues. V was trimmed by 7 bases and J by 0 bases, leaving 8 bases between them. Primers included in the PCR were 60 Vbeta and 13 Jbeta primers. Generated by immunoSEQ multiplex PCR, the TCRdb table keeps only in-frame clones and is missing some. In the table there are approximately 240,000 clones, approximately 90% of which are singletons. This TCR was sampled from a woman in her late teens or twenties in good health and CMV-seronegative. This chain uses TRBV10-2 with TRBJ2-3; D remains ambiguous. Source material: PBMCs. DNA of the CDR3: TGCGCCAGCAAGCTTCGCAGCACAGATACGCAGTATTTT. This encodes CASKLRSTDTQYF.